These 17 T cell receptor beta chains originate from one sample sequenced in a study of post-analysis software for immune sequencing data. Researchers reported that TCR beta cDNA libraries carried unique molecular identifiers. A single record per CDR3 protein comes from TCRdb applying MiXCR to the PCR reads. The table lists some 450,000 distinct CDR3 sequences, roughly 46% of them singletons. General study results and limits: In patients, roughly 5 TRBV segments were more frequent than in controls, with TRBV5-6, TRBV5-1 and TRBV20-1 among them.

Their cognate antigens are unknown. Sequenced: blood. Receptors were obtained from a girl between 10 and 17 years old with multiple sclerosis.

In its sample, this clonotype was seen a few times. This chain joins TRBV20-1 and TRBJ2-1; TRBD2 might be the D (6 bases). CDR1 is DFQATT and CDR2 is SNEGSKA in the germline V gene (reference sequence). Trimming shortened V by 0 bases and J by 6 bases, and 12 bases separated the two germline ends. The length of the CDR3 is 14 residues. The CDR3 bases are TGCAGTGCTAGAGATCCGGGGGTAGTCAATGAGCAGTTCTTC. Amino acids: CSARDPGVVNEQFF.

The gene calls are TRBV12-3 or TRBV12-4 and TRBJ2-1, with no clear D. The J call is uncertain, as TRBJ2-7 better fits the DNA end. CDR3 size: 12 residues. The CDR3 loop is CASSLYLNEQYF. In DNA form, the CDR3 reads TGTGCCAGCAGTCTGTATCTCAATGAGCAGTACTTC.

This clonotype was picked up a small number of times. V and J are TRBV27 and TRBJ1-2, with D unclear. CDR1 is MNHEY and CDR2 is SMNVEV in the germline V gene (reference sequence). The CDR3 loop spans 14 amino acids. V lost 5 bases and J lost 4, with 14 bases in between. The CDR3 coding sequence is TGTGCCAGCAGTCGTCGAGGTTCCATCTATGGCTACACCTTC. Translated: CASSRRGSIYGYTF.

The V gene is TRBV10-3, the J gene TRBJ2-6, with 8 bases fitting TRBD1. Per the germline V gene, CDR1 is ENHRY and CDR2 is SYGVKD. The CDR3 has 15 amino acids. The ends lost 5 bases at V and 4 bases at J; junction bases unmatched: 4. CDR3 sequence reads: CAISPTGDGANVLTF. Written as DNA, the CDR3 is TGTGCCATCAGTCCGACAGGGGACGGGGCCAACGTCCTGACTTTC.

This clonotype was counted only a few times. This chain connects TRBV24-1 to TRBJ2-1, with 10 bases aligning to TRBD2. The DNA matches TRBJ2-7 better at its end, which makes the J call doubtful. Looked up from germline, CDR1 is KGHDR and CDR2 is SFDVKD. The CDR3 loop spans 16 amino acids. This CDR3 reads CATSDSSGSSYNEQYF. The CDR3 coding sequence is TGTGCCACCAGTGATTCTAGCGGGAGCTCCTACAATGAGCAGTACTTC.

The chain links TRBV4-2 to TRBJ1-2; D is undetermined. V shed 1 base and J shed 8 bases, with 17 bases lying between them. From germline, CDR1 is LGHNA and CDR2 YNFKEQ. This CDR3 is 15 amino acids long. CDR3 nucleotides: TGTGCCAGCAGCCAAGTCGCGCGAAGTGGAGTCGGCTACACCTTC. Amino acid sequence: CASSQVARSGVGYTF.

This clonotype was counted between two and nine times. The DNA for the CDR3 is TGTGCCACCAGCAGAGAGTGGTTGGGACAGGCCCCCGAGCAGTACTTC. This encodes CATSREWLGQAPEQYF. The chain links TRBV15 to TRBJ2-4; 8 bases are a match to TRBD1. Near its end, the DNA agrees better with TRBJ2-7, so the J call may be wrong. Germline V gene sequence: CDR1 LNHNV, CDR2 YYDKDF (reference sequence). This CDR3 is 16 amino acids long.

CDR3 sequence: CASSSEGQGMWEQYF. Here the CDR3 DNA reads TGTGCCAGCAGCTCCGAAGGGCAGGGGATGTGGGAGCAGTACTTC. J is TRBJ2-7 and V is TRBV9, with D possibly matching TRBD1 (6 bases). V was cut by 4 bases and J by 7 bases, with 21 bases left in between. Germline V gene lookup returns CDR1 SGDLS and CDR2 YYNGEE. The CDR3 spans 15 residues.

The chain joins TRBV20-1 to TRBJ1-1, with 10 bases that match TRBD1. Unmatched junction bases numbered 10, after V lost 5 bases and J lost 7 bases. Germline CDR1 DFQATT, CDR2 SNEGSKA (reference sequence). The length of the CDR3 is 14 residues. CDR3 sequence (DNA): TGCAGTGCTTGGTCGACAGGGGGCATAGATGAAGCTTTCTTT. Protein: CSAWSTGGIDEAFF.

The chain uses TRBV14 and TRBJ2-1; 8 nucleotides line up with TRBD2. J gave up 3 bases and V 6 bases, and 7 bases lay outside the gene matches. The CDR3 contains 15 residues. CDR1 and CDR2 from the germline V gene are SGHDN and FVKESK. Here the CDR3 DNA reads TGTGCCAGCAGGACCGGGACTAGGGTCTACAATGAGCAGTTCTTC. Amino acid sequence: CASRTGTRVYNEQFF. Together with reference TRBV14 and TRBJ2-1, the CDR3 gives the full variable domain: EAGVTQFPSHSVIEKGQTVTLRCDPISGHDNLYWYRRVMGKEIKFLLHFVKESKQDESGMPNNRFLAERTGGTYSTLKVQPAELEDSGVYFCASRTGTRVYNEQFFGPGTRLTVL.

This sequence joins TRBV10-3 and TRBJ2-5; 7 positions agree with TRBD1. Trimming removed 3 bases from V and 5 bases from J; junction bases left unmatched: 9. The germline CDR1 and CDR2 sequences are ENHRY and SYGVKD. The CDR3 is made up of 15 amino acids. In DNA form, the CDR3 reads TGTGCCATCAGTGATGAGGGGGCCCGGGTGGAGACCCAGTACTTC. Encoded protein: CAISDEGARVETQYF.

The chain has TRBV5-1 and TRBJ2-4; 8 bases align to TRBD1. The DNA end is a closer match to TRBJ2-7, so the J assignment may be wrong. Germline lookup yields CDR1 SGHRS and CDR2 YFSETQ. The CDR3 is made up of 14 amino acids. The CDR3 DNA follows: TGCGCCAGCAGCTTGTCAGGGGGCGAAAACGAGCAGTACTTC. Amino acid sequence: CASSLSGGENEQYF.

J is TRBJ2-1 and V is TRBV20-1; 9 bases agree with TRBD1. Germline V lookup: CDR1 DFQATT, CDR2 SNEGSKA (reference sequence). The CDR3 loop spans 13 amino acids. V lost 3 bases, J lost 3 bases, and 0 bases stayed unmatched. Here the CDR3 DNA reads TGCAGTGCTAGGGGACAGGGCTACAATGAGCAGTTCTTC. Translation gives CSARGQGYNEQFF.

The chain recombines TRBV6-6 with TRBJ2-1; the D gene is possibly TRBD2 (6 bases). From germline, CDR1 is MNHNY and CDR2 SVGAGI (reference sequence). Trimming stripped 2 bases from V and 6 bases from J, with 17 bases between. The CDR3 is 16 residues long. CDR3 DNA sequence: TGTGCCAGCAGTTACGGGGAAGGGACTCAACTCAATGAGCAGTTCTTC. Its protein product is CASSYGEGTQLNEQFF.

The CDR3 region is CASGTGYGVYGYTF. The CDR3 bases are TGTGCCAGCGGAACAGGGTATGGTGTCTATGGCTACACCTTC. The rearrangement links TRBV6-1 to TRBJ1-2; D perhaps matches TRBD1 (6 bases). Germline CDR1 MNHNS, CDR2 SASEGT. The V and J ends lost 8 bases and 4 bases respectively, with 17 bases between them. The CDR3 contains 14 residues.

The chain carries TRBV6-1 and TRBJ1-2, with 7 bases aligning to TRBD1. Trimming cost V 7 bases and J 4 bases; bases outside gene matches: 3. The CDR3 spans 12 residues. The germline gives CDR1 MNHNS, CDR2 SASEGT. CDR3 in amino acids: CASTPGGYGYTF. The CDR3 DNA reads TGTGCCAGCACCCCAGGGGGCTATGGCTACACCTTC.

This clonotype was observed a single time. This sequence joins TRBV2 and TRBJ1-2, with 7 positions matching TRBD1. The CDR3 runs to 12 residues. Germline V CDR1 and CDR2: SNHLY, FYNNEI. The J segment lost 8 bases and the V segment lost 6 bases, leaving 6 bases of the junction unmatched. CDR3 DNA sequence: TGTGCCAGCAGGGGGGACAGCGGAGGCTACACCTTC. This translates into CASRGDSGGYTF. Drawing the rest from reference TRBV2 and TRBJ1-2, the complete variable domain is EPEVTQTPSHQVTQMGQEVILRCVPISNHLYFYWYRQILGQKVEFLVSFYNNEISEKSEIFDDQFSVERPDGSNFTLKIRSTKLEDSAMYFCASRGDSGGYTFGSGTRLTVV.